Shown below are 5 T cell receptor beta chains from a single sample sequenced in a study of T cell responses to AZD1222 COVID-19 vaccine. Here immunoSEQ multiplex PCR was the method, and the copy in TCRdb shows in-frame clones only, minus some. The repertoire holds under 200,000 clones, with 88% as singletons. The source was peripheral blood, collected 28 days after the second AZD1222 dose. These receptors originate from an adult who received the AZD1222 COVID-19 vaccine.

The J gene is TRBJ2-3, the V gene TRBV6-5; D is undetermined. The CDR3 has 12 residues. V was pared by 6 bases and J by 2 bases, with 6 bases between. Germline values: CDR1 MNHEY, CDR2 SVGAGI. CDR3 DNA sequence: TGTGCCAGCAGCCAGAACACAGATACGCAGTATTTT. Its translation is CASSQNTDTQYF.

The chain combines TRBV6-1 with TRBJ2-7; 13 nucleotides align to TRBD2. CDR3 length: 17 amino acids. The V and J ends lost 8 bases and 1 base, in that order; junction bases with no gene match: 11. Germline V lookup: CDR1 MNHNS, CDR2 SASEGT. This CDR3 reads CASRVPRGLAGSYEQYF. Here the CDR3 DNA reads TGTGCCAGCCGTGTCCCCCGGGGACTAGCGGGGTCCTACGAGCAGTACTTC.

The DNA of the CDR3 is TGTGCCAGCAGCTTAGGGACAGGAGCCTACGAGCAGTACTTC. Translating gives CASSLGTGAYEQYF. V usage is TRBV7-2 and J usage is TRBJ2-7, with 7 bases matching TRBD1. CDR1 is SGHTA and CDR2 is FQGNSA in the germline V gene. V lost 1 base and J lost 2; bases outside the gene matches: 2. This CDR3 comprises 14 residues.

This clone showed up just once. The chain has TRBV6-5 and TRBJ2-1; 10 bases map to TRBD2. This CDR3 comprises 15 residues. The V gene end was trimmed by 8 bases and the J gene end by 10 bases; junction bases not matched to a gene: 14. From germline, CDR1 is MNHEY and CDR2 SVGAGI. CDR3 coding DNA: TGTGCCAGCCGCAGGGCCCCAGCGGGAGGGTGGGAGCAGTTCTTC. Protein: CASRRAPAGGWEQFF.

The V call is TRBV6-2 or TRBV6-3, the J call TRBJ1-1, with 8 bases that match TRBD1. The CDR3 is made up of 20 amino acids. Germline V CDR1 and CDR2: MNHEY, SVGEGT. Unmatched junction bases numbered 22, after V lost 5 bases and J lost 2 bases. This CDR3 reads CASSPGRGRQGNRGNTEAFF. The CDR3 DNA follows: TGTGCCAGCAGTCCGGGGCGAGGAAGACAGGGGAACCGAGGAAACACTGAAGCTTTCTTT.